This T cell receptor (beta chain) derives from a study of blood T cell repertoires in COVID-19. This table comes from immunoSEQ multiplex PCR, and its TCRdb copy is limited to in-frame clones, with some not included. This table holds about 150,000 clones, approximately 86% found once. This CDR3 has 14 residues. Losses at the gene ends were 5 bases for V and 4 bases for J; bases not matched to a gene: 6. The germline V gene encodes CDR1 GTSNPN and CDR2 SVGIG (reference sequence). The source of this sequence is a woman aged 50 to 60 with acute or convalescent COVID-19. The source material was peripheral blood. The chain joins TRBV30 to TRBJ2-7; 12 bases line up with TRBD1. The DNA for the CDR3 is TGTGCCTGGGACGGGACAGGGGGCATTTACGAGCAGTACTTC. This codes for CAWDGTGGIYEQYF. Combining the CDR3 with reference TRBV30 and TRBJ2-7 gives the whole variable domain SQTIHQWPATLVQPVGSPLSLECTVEGTSNPNLYWYRQAAGRGLQLLFYSVGIGQISSEVPQNLSASRPQDRQFILSSKKLLLSDSGFYLCAWDGTGGIYEQYFGPGTRLTVT.